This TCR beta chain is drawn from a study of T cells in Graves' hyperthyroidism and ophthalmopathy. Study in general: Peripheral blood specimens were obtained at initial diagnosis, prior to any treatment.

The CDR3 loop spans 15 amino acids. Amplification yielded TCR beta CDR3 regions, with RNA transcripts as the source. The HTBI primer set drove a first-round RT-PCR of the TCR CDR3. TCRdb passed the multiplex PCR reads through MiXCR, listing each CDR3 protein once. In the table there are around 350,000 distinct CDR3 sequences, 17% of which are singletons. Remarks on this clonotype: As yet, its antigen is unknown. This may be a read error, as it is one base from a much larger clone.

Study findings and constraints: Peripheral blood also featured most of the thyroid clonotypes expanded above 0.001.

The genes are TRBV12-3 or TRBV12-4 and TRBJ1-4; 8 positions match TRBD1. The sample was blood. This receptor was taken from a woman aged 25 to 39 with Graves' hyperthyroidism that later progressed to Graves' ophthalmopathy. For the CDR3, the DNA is TGTGCCAGCAGTTTTACAGGGGGATCGGGGGAAACACTGTTTTTT. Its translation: CASSFTGGSGETLFF.